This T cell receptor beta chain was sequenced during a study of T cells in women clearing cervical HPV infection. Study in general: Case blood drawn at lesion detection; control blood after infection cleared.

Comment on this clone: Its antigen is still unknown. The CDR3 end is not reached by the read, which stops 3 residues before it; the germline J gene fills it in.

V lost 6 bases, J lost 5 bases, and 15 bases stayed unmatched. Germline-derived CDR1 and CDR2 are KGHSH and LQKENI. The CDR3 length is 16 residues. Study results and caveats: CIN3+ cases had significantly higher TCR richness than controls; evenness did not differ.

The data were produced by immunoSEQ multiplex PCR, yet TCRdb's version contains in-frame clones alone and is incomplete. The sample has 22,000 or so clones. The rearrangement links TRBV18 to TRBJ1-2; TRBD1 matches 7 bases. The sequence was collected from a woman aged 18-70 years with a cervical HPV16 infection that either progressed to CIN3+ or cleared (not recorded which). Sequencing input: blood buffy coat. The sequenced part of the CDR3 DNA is TGTGCCAGCTCCTTGGGACAGCGACTCGAGTTTTATGGC. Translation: CASSLGQRLEFYG. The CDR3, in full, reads CASSLGQRLEFYGYTF.